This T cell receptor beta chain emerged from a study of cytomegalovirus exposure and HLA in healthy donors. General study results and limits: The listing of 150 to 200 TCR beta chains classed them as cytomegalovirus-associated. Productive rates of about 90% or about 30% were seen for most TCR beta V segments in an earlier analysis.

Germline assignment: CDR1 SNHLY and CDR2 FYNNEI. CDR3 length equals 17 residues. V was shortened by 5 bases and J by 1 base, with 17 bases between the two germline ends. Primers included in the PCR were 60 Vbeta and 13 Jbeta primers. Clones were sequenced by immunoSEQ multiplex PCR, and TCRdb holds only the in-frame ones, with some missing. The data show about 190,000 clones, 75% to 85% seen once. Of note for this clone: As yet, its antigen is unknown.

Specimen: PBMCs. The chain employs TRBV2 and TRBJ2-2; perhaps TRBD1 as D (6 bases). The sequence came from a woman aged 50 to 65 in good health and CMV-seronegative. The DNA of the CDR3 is TGTGCCAGCAGTAAACAGGGTCGGGTACGGAACACCGGGGAGCTGTTTTTT. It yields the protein CASSKQGRVRNTGELFF.